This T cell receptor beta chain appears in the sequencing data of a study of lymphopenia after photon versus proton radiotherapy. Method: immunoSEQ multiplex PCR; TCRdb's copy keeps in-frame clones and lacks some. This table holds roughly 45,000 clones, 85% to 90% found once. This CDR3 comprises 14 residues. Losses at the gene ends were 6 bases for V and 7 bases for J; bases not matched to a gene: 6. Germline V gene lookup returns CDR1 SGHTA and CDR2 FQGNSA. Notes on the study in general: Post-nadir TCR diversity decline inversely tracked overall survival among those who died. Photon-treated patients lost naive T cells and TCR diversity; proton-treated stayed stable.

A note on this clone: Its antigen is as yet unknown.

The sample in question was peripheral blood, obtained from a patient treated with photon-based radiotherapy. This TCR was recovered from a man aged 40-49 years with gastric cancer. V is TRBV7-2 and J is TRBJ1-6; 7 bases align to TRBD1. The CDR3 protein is CASRVGQSNSPLHF. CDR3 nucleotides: TGTGCCAGCAGAGTGGGACAGTCAAATTCACCCCTCCACTTT.